Listed below are T cell receptor beta chains from one sample, sequenced in a study of tumor-infiltrating lymphocytes in oesophageal squamous cell carcinoma. TCRdb itself ran the PCR reads through MiXCR, one entry per CDR3 protein. The repertoire includes about 20,000 distinct CDR3 sequences, just under 40% of them detected once, and roughly 21% sits in the top ten. Sequenced: esophageal tumor tissue. The source is a male donor with esophageal squamous cell carcinoma. Each CDR3 is given with its conserved first and last residue. Fields, in order: J gene, clone size, V gene, D gene, CDR3 protein, CDR3 DNA. The D gene is left open where the match is weak. The size of a clone is reported for some rows only, either as once, few or many, or as a class for expanded clones.

TRBJ2-4	many	TRBV24-1	-	CATSDSTVLAKNIQYF	TGTGCCACCAGTGATTCAACCGTACTAGCCAAAAACATTCAGTACTTC
TRBJ2-1	medium-sized	TRBV7-3	TRBD2	CASSPLAGDSYNEQFF	TGTGCCAGCAGCCCTTTAGCGGGGGACTCCTACAATGAGCAGTTCTTC
TRBJ2-3	few	TRBV7-2	-	CASSLDSTDTQYF	TGTGCCAGCAGCTTAGATTCCACAGATACGCAGTATTTT
TRBJ1-2	-	TRBV24-1	-	CATSDSGRTWGYTF	TGTGCCACCAGTGATTCCGGACGGACTTGGGGCTACACCTTC
TRBJ2-2	-	TRBV4-1	-	CASSQAGVLGELFF	TGCGCCAGCAGCCAAGCGGGAGTTCTCGGGGAGCTGTTTTTT
TRBJ2-5	medium-sized	TRBV6-1	-	CASARGGEVETQYF	TGTGCCAGCGCTAGGGGGGGGGAGGTAGAGACCCAGTACTTC
TRBJ2-1	medium-sized	TRBV7-9	TRBD2	CASSLGRLAGGGEQFF	TGTGCCAGCAGCTTAGGGCGACTAGCGGGAGGGGGTGAGCAGTTCTTC
TRBJ2-4	few	TRBV6-1	-	CASTAKNIQYF	TGTGCCAGCACCGCCAAAAACATTCAGTACTTC
TRBJ2-5	-	TRBV9	-	CASSMTRSGETQYF	TGTGCCAGCAGCATGACACGGAGCGGGGAGACCCAGTACTTC
TRBJ2-5	hyperexpanded	TRBV7-2	TRBD1	CASSRDRGLETQYF	TGTGCCAGCAGCCGGGACAGGGGTTTAGAGACCCAGTACTTC
TRBJ1-4	few	TRBV7-8	-	CASSLYAGSNEKLFF	TGTGCCAGCAGCTTATATGCAGGGTCTAATGAAAAACTGTTTTTT
TRBJ1-5	many	TRBV28	-	CASSLQGIQPQHF	TGTGCCAGCAGCCTTCAGGGGATTCAGCCCCAGCATTTT
TRBJ1-4	medium-sized	TRBV7-6	-	CASSLMLGEKLFF	TGTGCCAGCAGCTTAATGCTGGGGGAAAAACTGTTTTTT
TRBJ2-3	many	TRBV24-1	TRBD1	CATSDHAGGERDTQYF	TGTGCCACCAGTGATCACGCAGGGGGCGAGCGGGATACGCAGTATTTT
TRBJ2-1	few	TRBV7-6	-	CASSLVDEQFF	TGTGCCAGCAGCTTAGTGGACGAGCAGTTCTTC
TRBJ1-5	-	TRBV12-3/TRBV12-4	-	CASKTRGGNQPQHF	TGTGCCAGCAAGACCAGGGGTGGCAATCAGCCCCAGCATTTT
TRBJ2-3	-	TRBV7-8	TRBD2	CASSYTSGRSADTQYF	TGTGCCAGCAGCTACACTAGCGGGAGATCCGCAGATACGCAGTATTTT
TRBJ1-3	-	TRBV7-6	TRBD1	CASSLGQGFGTGNTIYF	TGTGCCAGCAGCTTAGGACAGGGATTTGGGACTGGAAACACCATATATTTT
TRBJ1-5	many	TRBV5-6	TRBD1	CASSPQGARWPQHF	TGTGCCAGCAGCCCACAGGGGGCGAGATGGCCCCAGCATTTT
TRBJ1-4	-	TRBV9	TRBD1	CASSATGGGGKLFF	TGTGCCAGCAGCGCGACAGGGGGCGGAGGAAAACTGTTTTTT
TRBJ1-5	few	TRBV6-1	-	CASSDGSGNQPQHF	TGTGCCAGCAGTGACGGGTCGGGCAATCAGCCCCAGCATTTT
TRBJ1-1	-	TRBV7-4	TRBD1	CASSFGQGNTEAFF	TGTGCCAGCAGCTTTGGACAGGGGAACACTGAAGCTTTCTTT
TRBJ1-5	-	TRBV12-3/TRBV12-4	-	CASSSSLGGNQPQHF	TGTGCCAGCAGTTCCTCCCTGGGGGGCAATCAGCCCCAGCATTTT
TRBJ1-1	-	TRBV9	-	CASSAGPNTEAFF	TGTGCCAGCAGCGCTGGGCCGAACACTGAAGCTTTCTTT
TRBJ2-7	-	TRBV10-3	-	CAISASHREYEQYF	TGTGCCATCAGTGCTTCCCACAGGGAGTACGAGCAGTACTTC
TRBJ2-3	-	TRBV11-2	-	CASSLVGGPDTQYF	TGTGCCAGCAGCTTAGTTGGGGGCCCAGATACGCAGTATTTT
TRBJ2-7	-	TRBV7-2	-	CASSQGVEQYF	TGTGCCAGCAGCCAGGGTGTCGAGCAGTACTTC
TRBJ2-5	many	TRBV12-2	-	CASRFHAPFQETQYF	TGTGCAAGTCGCTTCCACGCTCCATTCCAAGAGACCCAGTACTTC
TRBJ2-5	-	TRBV7-2	TRBD1	CASSRDRNSPLHF	TGTGCCAGCAGCCGGGACAGAAATTCACCCCTCCACTTC
TRBJ2-5	-	TRBV7-2	-	CASSYGQGGETQYF	TGTGCCAGCAGCTATGGACAAGGAGGGGAGACCCAGTACTTC